A single sample is the source of the 5 T cell receptor beta chains below, sequenced in a study of T cells in Graves' hyperthyroidism and ophthalmopathy. TCR beta CDR3 sequences were amplified from RNA transcripts. HTBI primers were employed in a first-round RT-PCR of the TCR CDR3. Each CDR3 protein is one row after TCRdb ran MiXCR on the multiplex PCR reads. The sample has 450,000 to 700,000 distinct CDR3 sequences, around 42% seen once. Sequences were obtained from peripheral blood or thyroid tissue (not recorded which). All receptors derive from an adult woman with Graves' disease, either hyperthyroidism or ophthalmopathy (not recorded which).

The J gene is TRBJ1-5, the V gene TRBV7-2, with D perhaps matching TRBD1 (5 bases). Germline CDR1 and CDR2: SGHTA and FQGNSA. The CDR3 consists of 14 residues. Trimming shortened V by 5 bases and J by 3 bases, and 11 bases separated the two germline ends. CDR3 DNA sequence: TGTGCCAGCAGCCACGCGGGGACCAATCAGCCCCAGCATTTT. It yields the protein CASSHAGTNQPQHF. The variable domain in full, completed from reference TRBV7-2 and TRBJ1-5, reads GAGVSQSPSNKVTEKGKDVELRCDPISGHTALYWYRQSLGQGLEFLIYFQGNSAPDKSGLPSDRFSAERTGGSVSTLTIQRTQQEDSAVYLCASSHAGTNQPQHFGDGTRLSIL.

This clonotype occurred a few times. The chain employs TRBV29-1 and TRBJ1-2; tentatively, D is TRBD1 (5 bases). CDR1 and CDR2 (germline): SQVTM, ANQGSEA. CDR3 length equals 11 residues. Trimming left V 5 bases short and J 6 bases short, with 10 bases between. The CDR3 DNA sequence: TGCAGCGTTAAGGGGACGGATGGCTACACCTTC. It is translated as CSVKGTDGYTF.

The gene calls are TRBV7-4 and TRBJ1-1; 7 positions agree with TRBD1. This CDR3 region has 16 residues. V shed 2 bases and J 3 bases; nucleotides not matched to a gene: 9. Per the germline V gene, CDR1 is SGHVT and CDR2 is SQSDAQ. This CDR3 reads CASSLQEGARYTEAFF. CDR3 sequence (DNA): TGTGCCAGCAGCTTACAGGAGGGGGCTCGATACACTGAAGCTTTCTTT. Full variable domain (remainder filled in from reference TRBV7-4 and TRBJ1-1): GAGVSQSPRYKVAKRGRDVALRCDSISGHVTLYWYRQTLGQGSEVLTYSQSDAQRDKSGRPSGRFSAERPERSVSTLKIQRTEQGDSAVYLCASSLQEGARYTEAFFGQGTRLTVV.

This clonotype has only a few counts. V and J are TRBV9 and TRBJ2-7; 9 bases are a match to TRBD1. This CDR3 is 16 amino acids long. V lost 7 bases to trimming and J lost 6 bases; unmatched junction nucleotides: 17. The germline V gene encodes CDR1 SGDLS and CDR2 YYNGEE. The CDR3 protein is CASSPDRDRVLVEQYF. As DNA, the CDR3 is TGTGCCAGCTCACCAGATCGGGACAGGGTCTTAGTCGAGCAGTACTTC.

The V and J genes are TRBV25-1 and TRBJ1-2; 9 bases agree with TRBD1. Germline lookup yields CDR1 MGHDK and CDR2 SYGVNS. V dropped 4 bases and J dropped 6; count of bases not matched to a gene: 15. This CDR3 has 17 residues. The CDR3 region has the DNA TGTGCCAGCAGTGCCGGTACGGGGACAGGGATGTTGGATGGCTACACCTTC. Residues: CASSAGTGTGMLDGYTF.